The entry that follows covers one TCR beta chain sequence. The library was made from cDNA and included unique molecular identifiers. One entry per CDR3 protein results from TCRdb running MiXCR on the PCR reads. This sample has some 700,000 distinct CDR3 sequences, with roughly three fifths found just once. This entry belongs to a study of post-analysis software for immune sequencing data. The clonotype originates from a girl aged 2 to 9 with multiple sclerosis. Sequenced sample: blood.

The CDR3 DNA reads as TGCGCCAGCAGCTTGGTCGGGGGGGCCTCCAATGAGCAGTTCTTC. This translates into CASSLVGGASNEQFF. The J gene is TRBJ2-1, the V gene TRBV5-1; TRBD2 matches 8 bases. CDR3 length equals 15 residues. Trimming took 0 bases from V and 6 from J; bases not matched to a gene: 5. CDR1 is SGHRS and CDR2 is YFSETQ in the germline V gene.